These 7 T cell receptor beta chains share one sample of origin, sequenced in a study. TCRdb re-derived calls from the 5' RACE reads in MiXCR, one entry per CDR3 protein. The sample lists some 13,000 distinct CDR3 sequences; around 22% were seen once. Sequenced sample: naive CD4+ T cells sorted from blood. The subset is: naive CD4+ T cells, CD4+CD45RA+CD25-. Receptor source: a female donor with breast cancer.

This clonotype is labeled as medium-sized. The V gene is TRBV18, the J gene TRBJ1-5, with D unresolved. Trimming cost V 0 bases and J 1 base, with 10 bases left between them. The CDR3 extends over 16 amino acids. Germline V CDR1 and CDR2: KGHSH, LQKENI. The CDR3 region is CASSPPPGRSNQPQHF. In nucleotides, the CDR3 is TGTGCCAGCTCACCACCCCCCGGACGGAGCAATCAGCCCCAGCATTTT.

Turning to this clonotype: A read error may be the cause here, since a much bigger clone is one base away. V usage is TRBV5-1 and J usage is TRBJ2-7; D gene uncertain. Germline CDR1 reads SGHRS; CDR2 reads YFSETQ. The CDR3 runs 14 residues. The CDR3 is CASSLDVSGYGQYF. In nucleotides, the CDR3 is TGCGCCAGCAGCTTGGATGTCAGTGGCTACGGGCAGTACTTC.

This clonotype showed up many times. The chain recombines TRBV6-6 with TRBJ2-3; 7 bases fit TRBD2. The J segment lost 0 bases and the V segment lost 8 bases, leaving 8 bases of the junction unmatched. Germline CDR1 MNHNY, CDR2 SVGAGI (reference sequence). The CDR3 has 15 residues. The CDR3 nucleotides read TGTGCCAGCTTGAATAGCGGGTCTAGCACAGATACGCAGTATTTT. Encoded protein: CASLNSGSSTDTQYF.

This clonotype ranks as medium-sized. This chain joins TRBV15 and TRBJ2-1; 9 bases match TRBD2. Germline CDR1 reads LNHNV; CDR2 reads YYDKDF (reference sequence). Germline trimming cut 0 bases from V and 10 bases from J; bases unmatched to any gene: 10. There are 16 residues in the CDR3. Here the CDR3 DNA reads TGTGCCACCAGCAGAGATGGGCGGGAGGGCCATTGGGAGCAGTTCTTC. Translation: CATSRDGREGHWEQFF.

Relative to its sample, this clonotype is medium-sized. The chain employs TRBV6-5 and TRBJ2-7, with D possibly called TRBD1 or TRBD2 (5 bases each). The CDR3 sequence is 13 residues long. CDR1 is MNHEY, CDR2 SVGAGI, per germline. Trimming pared 2 bases from V and 6 bases from J, leaving 11 bases between. DNA for the CDR3: TGTGCCAGCAGTTACCGAACGAGGGGCGAGCAGTACTTC. This gives the protein CASSYRTRGEQYF.

This clonotype was counted ten times or more. The genes are TRBV20-1 and TRBJ2-1; no clear D. CDR1 is DFQATT and CDR2 is SNEGSKA in the germline V gene (reference sequence). The CDR3 is 12 residues long. V lost 5 bases and J lost 10, with 15 bases in between. The CDR3 bases are TGCAGTGCTCATACAGACCTGGACGAGCAGTTCTTC. Protein: CSAHTDLDEQFF.

This chain connects TRBV5-1 to TRBJ1-1; tentatively, D is TRBD1 (5 bases). CDR1 is SGHRS and CDR2 is YFSETQ in the germline V gene. The CDR3 is 15 amino acids. V shed 4 bases and J shed 2 bases, with 15 bases lying between them. In DNA, the CDR3 is TGCGCCAGCAGCCCTGACGGGGGAGGTAACACTGAAGCTTTCTTT. Its protein is CASSPDGGGNTEAFF.